The clone carrying this T cell receptor beta chain appeared once. Its antigen is not known. This sample was included in a study of PD-1 blockade in classical Hodgkin lymphoma. Overall study findings and caveats: Sources of repertoire differences remain undefined, possibly disease activity or prior therapy. Newly diagnosed patients were reported to exhibit reduced baseline TCR diversity relative to healthy donors. Complete responders showed a baseline diversity that resembled the diversity of newly diagnosed patients.

With no exception, relapse followed autologous stem cell transplantation in all patients, and brentuximab vedotin exposure varied. CDR3 size: 18 residues. V gave up 1 base and J gave up 0 bases, with 16 bases separating them. CDR1 is SGHNT, CDR2 YYREEE, per germline (reference sequence). The assay was immunoSEQ multiplex PCR, and TCRdb's table has in-frame clones only and misses some. This table holds some 90,000 clones, around nine tenths found once. This clonotype was obtained from a human donor with classical Hodgkin lymphoma. V is TRBV5-4 and J is TRBJ2-2, with D uncertain. This sample comprised peripheral blood mononuclear cells (PBMCs), obtained before the second cycle of nivolumab. The CDR3: CASSLLIVATSNTGELFF. The CDR3 DNA reads as TGTGCCAGCAGCTTGCTTATCGTGGCCACCTCGAACACCGGGGAGCTGTTTTTT.